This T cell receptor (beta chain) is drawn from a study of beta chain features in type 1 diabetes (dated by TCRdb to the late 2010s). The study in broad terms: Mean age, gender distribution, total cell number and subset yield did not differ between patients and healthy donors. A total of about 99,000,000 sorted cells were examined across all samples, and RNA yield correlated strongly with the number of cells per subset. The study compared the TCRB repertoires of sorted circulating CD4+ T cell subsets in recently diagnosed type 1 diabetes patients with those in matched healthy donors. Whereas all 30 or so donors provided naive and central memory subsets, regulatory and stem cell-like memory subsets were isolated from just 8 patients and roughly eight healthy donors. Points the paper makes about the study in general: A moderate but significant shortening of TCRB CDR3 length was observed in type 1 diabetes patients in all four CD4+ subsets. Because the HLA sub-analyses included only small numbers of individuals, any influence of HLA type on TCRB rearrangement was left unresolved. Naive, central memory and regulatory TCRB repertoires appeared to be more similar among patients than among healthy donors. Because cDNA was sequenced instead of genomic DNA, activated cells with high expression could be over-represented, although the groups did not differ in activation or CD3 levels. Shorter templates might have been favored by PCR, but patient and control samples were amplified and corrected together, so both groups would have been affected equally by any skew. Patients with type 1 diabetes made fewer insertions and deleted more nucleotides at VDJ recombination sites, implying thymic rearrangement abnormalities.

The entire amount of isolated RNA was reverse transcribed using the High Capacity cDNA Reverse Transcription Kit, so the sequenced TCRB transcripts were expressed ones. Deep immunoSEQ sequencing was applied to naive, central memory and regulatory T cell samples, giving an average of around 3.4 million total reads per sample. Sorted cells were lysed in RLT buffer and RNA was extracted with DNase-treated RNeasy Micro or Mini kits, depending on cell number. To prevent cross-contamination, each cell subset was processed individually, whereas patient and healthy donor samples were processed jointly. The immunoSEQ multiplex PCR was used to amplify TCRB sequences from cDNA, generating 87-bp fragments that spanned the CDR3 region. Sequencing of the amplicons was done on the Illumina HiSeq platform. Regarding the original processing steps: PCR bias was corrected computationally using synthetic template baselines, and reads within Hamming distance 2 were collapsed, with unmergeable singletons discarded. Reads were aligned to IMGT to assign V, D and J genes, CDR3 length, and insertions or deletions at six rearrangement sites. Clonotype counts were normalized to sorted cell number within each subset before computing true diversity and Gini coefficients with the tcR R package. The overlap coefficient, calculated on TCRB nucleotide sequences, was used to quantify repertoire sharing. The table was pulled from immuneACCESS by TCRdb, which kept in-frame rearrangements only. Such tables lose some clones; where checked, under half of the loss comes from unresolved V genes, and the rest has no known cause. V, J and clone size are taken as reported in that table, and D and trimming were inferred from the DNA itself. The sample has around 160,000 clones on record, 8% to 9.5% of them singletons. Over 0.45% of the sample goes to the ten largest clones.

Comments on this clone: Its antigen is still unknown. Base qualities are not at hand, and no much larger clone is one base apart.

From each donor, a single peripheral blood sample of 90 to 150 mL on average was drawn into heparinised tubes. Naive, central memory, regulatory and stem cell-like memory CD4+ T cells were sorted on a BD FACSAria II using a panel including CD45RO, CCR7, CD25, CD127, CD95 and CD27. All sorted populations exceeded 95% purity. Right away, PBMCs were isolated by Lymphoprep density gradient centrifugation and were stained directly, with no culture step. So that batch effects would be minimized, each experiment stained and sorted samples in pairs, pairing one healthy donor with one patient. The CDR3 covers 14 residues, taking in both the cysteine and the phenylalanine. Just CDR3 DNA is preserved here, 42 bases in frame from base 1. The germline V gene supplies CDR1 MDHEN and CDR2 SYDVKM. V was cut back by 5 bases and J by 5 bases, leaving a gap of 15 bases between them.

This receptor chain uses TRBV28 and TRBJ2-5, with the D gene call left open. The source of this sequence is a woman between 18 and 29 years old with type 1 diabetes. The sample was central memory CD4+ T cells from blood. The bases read TGTGCCAGCAGTCCCCTCTTTAGCCTGGAGACCCAGTACTTC. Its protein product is CASSPLFSLETQYF. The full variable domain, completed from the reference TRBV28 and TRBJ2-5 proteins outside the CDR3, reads DVKVTQSSRYLVKRTGEKVFLECVQDMDHENMFWYRQDPGLGLRLIYFSYDVKMKEKGDIPEGYSVSREKKERFSLILESASTNQTSMYLCASSPLFSLETQYFGPGTRLLVL.